This T cell receptor (beta chain) is drawn from a study of blood T cells in healthy people across ages. A remark on this clonotype: Its antigen is not identified.

Every donor gave 9 to 10 milliliters of peripheral blood. This CDR3 region has 17 residues. Trimming took 1 base from V and 0 from J, leaving 16 bases between them. The germline gives CDR1 SEHNR, CDR2 FQNEAQ (reference sequence). Study-wide results and limits: Observed TCR beta diversity showed a strong correlation with the percentage of naive T cells as measured by flow cytometry.

With a J-beta primer mix and a sample-barcoded 5' primer, a second PCR ran about 6 to 11 cycles. Each CDR3 protein is one row after TCRdb ran MiXCR on the 5' RACE reads. The table lists fewer than 700,000 distinct CDR3 sequences, about 43% of them singletons. The chain uses TRBV7-9 and TRBJ2-7; no definite D call. The source is an elderly man in good health. The sample was blood. CDR3 loop: CASSLGTQEQYSYEQYF. The CDR3 DNA reads as TGTGCCAGCAGCTTAGGCACGCAGGAGCAGTACTCCTACGAGCAGTACTTC.